Detailed here is one TCR beta chain. V shed 5 bases and J 3 bases; nucleotides not matched to a gene: 12. The germline V gene encodes CDR1 LNHDA and CDR2 SQIVND (reference sequence). The CDR3 spans 17 residues. This specimen belongs to a study of blood T cell repertoires in COVID-19. Across the study: The origin of the acute and convalescent COVID-19 samples was the United States, Italy and Spain.

Sequencing was performed with immunoSEQ multiplex PCR; in TCRdb, only in-frame clones are kept and a portion is missing. Seen here are fewer than 450,000 clones, approximately 89% observed once, and the top ten hold around 3.5%. V is TRBV19 and J is TRBJ2-1, with TRBD2 matching 8 bases. Source material: peripheral blood. The sequence was obtained from a woman between 18 and 30 years old who had recovered from COVID-19. CDR3 amino acids: CASSSMRLALNYNEQFF. CDR3 bases: TGTGCCAGTAGTTCGATGCGACTAGCGCTTAACTACAATGAGCAGTTCTTC.